Below are 5 T cell receptor beta chains sequenced from a single sample in a study of cytomegalovirus exposure and HLA in healthy donors. Primers: 60 Vbeta forward and 13 Jbeta reverse. Clones were read by immunoSEQ multiplex PCR, and TCRdb kept only the in-frame ones, dropping some. The sample has about 64,000 clones; 85% to 90% are singletons. Sequenced input: PBMCs. Receptors were obtained from a female donor in good health and CMV-seronegative.

The CDR3 nucleotides are TGTGCCATCACCCAGGGGGATCAAGGCTACACCTTC. Its translation: CAITQGDQGYTF. The chain has TRBV10-3 and TRBJ1-2; TRBD1 agrees at 7 bases. This CDR3 comprises 12 residues. The V gene end was trimmed by 7 bases and the J gene end by 8 bases; junction bases not matched to a gene: 7. Germline V CDR1 and CDR2: ENHRY, SYGVKD.

As regards this clone: This CDR3 is also generated by other DNA sequences in the sample. The CDR3 DNA follows: TGTGCCAGCAGCGTAGGACAGGGGGAATACGAGCAGTACTTC. Its protein product is CASSVGQGEYEQYF. This chain uses TRBV9 with TRBJ2-5, with 9 bases aligning to TRBD1. Gene TRBJ2-7 matches the end of the DNA better, so the J call may be wrong. In germline, CDR1 is SGDLS, CDR2 YYNGEE. There are 14 residues in the CDR3.

This clone came up once. The chain combines TRBV15 with TRBJ2-2; 8 nucleotides match TRBD1. The CDR3 consists of 19 residues. Germline CDR1 and CDR2: LNHNV and YYDKDF (reference sequence). V gave up 1 base and J gave up 2 bases; unmatched junction bases: 12. In DNA, the CDR3 is TGTGCCACCAGCAGAGGGCCTCCCGGGACAGGAAGTAACACCGGGGAGCTGTTTTTT. It yields the protein CATSRGPPGTGSNTGELFF.

Regarding this clone: Sequence at one end of the junction differs from germline and may be a read error. The CDR3 DNA is TGTGCCAGCAGCGACAGGACTAGCGGGAGGGCCAATGAGCAGCTCTTC. It codes for CASSDRTSGRANEQLF. This sequence joins TRBV7-9 and TRBJ2-1, with 15 bases that match TRBD2. Germline V gene lookup returns CDR1 SEHNR and CDR2 FQNEAQ (reference sequence). This CDR3 has 16 amino acids. The entire variable domain, with the rest obtained from reference TRBV7-9 and TRBJ2-1, is as follows: DTGVSQNPRHKITKRGQNVTFRCDPISEHNRLYWYRQTLGQGPEFLTYFQNEAQLEKSRLLSDRFSAERPKGSFSTLEIQRTEQGDSAMYLCASSDRTSGRANEQLFGPGTRLTVL.

A word on this clone: The limits of the CDR3 on the DNA are not certain, so only TCRdb's listed CDR3 is given. The chain couples TRBV21-1 to TRBJ1-1; TRBD1, as called in the table, went unchecked against the DNA. TRBV21-1 is described as a pseudogene. Termini included, the CDR3 measures 14 amino acids. The CDR3 reads CATTGVGTGTEAFF.